This TCR beta chain came from a study of blood T cell repertoires in COVID-19. This CDR3 has 11 amino acids. The germline gives CDR1 KGHDR, CDR2 SFDVKD. Trimming shortened V by 1 base and J by 11 bases, and 7 bases separated the two germline ends. Per the original methods: Cell counts per sample came from amplifying reference gene primers. Data came from immunoSEQ multiplex PCR; TCRdb stores just in-frame clones and leaves some out. The V and J calls and clone size were taken over from that table, and D and trimming were inferred from the DNA. The sample contains 90,000 to 140,000 clones, 80% to 85% of which appear only once.

The TCR originated in a woman of 80 years or more with acute or convalescent COVID-19. The sample consisted of peripheral blood. V gene TRBV24-1 combines with J gene TRBJ1-1; the D gene is possibly TRBD1 (5 bases). DNA for the CDR3: TGTGCCACCAGTGATTTTTCAGGGGCTTTCTTT. Its protein product is CATSDFSGAFF.